Sequencing of this T cell receptor (beta chain) was carried out in a study of beta chain features in type 1 diabetes (dated by TCRdb to the late 2010s). Background for the entire study: Patients and healthy donors did not differ in mean age, gender distribution, total cell number or subset yield. In the study, recently diagnosed type 1 diabetes patients and matched healthy donors were compared on the TCRB repertoires of their sorted circulating CD4+ T cell subsets. Across all samples, fewer than 130 million sorted cells were examined, and cell number per subset correlated strongly with RNA yield. Regulatory and stem cell-like memory subsets were isolated from only 8 patients and roughly 8 healthy donors, whereas naive and central memory subsets came from all 30 or so donors. What the research found in general, with its limitations: Because small numbers of individuals were included in the HLA sub-analyses, any influence of HLA type on TCRB rearrangement was left unresolved. In all four CD4+ subsets, TCRB CDR3 length was moderately but significantly shorter in type 1 diabetes patients. Because cDNA was sequenced instead of genomic DNA, highly expressing activated cells could be over-represented, though the groups showed no difference in activation or CD3 levels. Shorter templates might be favored by PCR, yet because patient and control samples were amplified and corrected together, any such skew would affect both groups equally. The naive, central memory and regulatory TCRB repertoires appeared to resemble one another more closely among patients than among healthy donors. Patients with type 1 diabetes made fewer insertions and deleted more nucleotides at VDJ recombination sites, implying thymic rearrangement abnormalities.

The entire isolated RNA was reverse transcribed using the High Capacity cDNA Reverse Transcription Kit, and thus expressed TCRB transcripts were sequenced. Deep immunoSEQ sequencing was applied to naive, central memory and regulatory T cell samples, giving an average of about 3.6 million total reads per sample. After sorted cells were lysed in RLT buffer, RNA was extracted with DNase-treated RNeasy Micro or Mini kits, with the choice depending on cell number. To prevent cross-contamination, each cell subset was processed individually, whereas patient and healthy donor samples were processed jointly. The immunoSEQ multiplex PCR was used to amplify TCRB sequences from cDNA, yielding 87-bp fragments that span the CDR3 region. Sequencing of the amplicons was done on the Illumina HiSeq platform. Per the authors' processing: Synthetic template baselines were used to correct PCR bias computationally, reads within Hamming distance 2 were collapsed, and singletons that could not be merged were discarded. Reads were aligned against IMGT so that V, D and J genes, CDR3 length and insertions or deletions at six rearrangement sites could be assigned. Within each subset, clonotype counts were normalized to sorted cell number, and only after that were true diversity and Gini coefficients computed with the tcR R package. The overlap coefficient, calculated on TCRB nucleotide sequences, was used to quantify repertoire sharing. As stored in TCRdb, this immuneACCESS dataset retains in-frame rearrangements with V and J assigned. A fraction of the clones does not appear; measured against another copy, unresolved V genes explain less than half of the discrepancy, and the remainder lacks a known reason. V and J calls and clone size are copied from that table; D and trimming were computed from the DNA. Recorded for this sample are about 390,000 clones; around 10% of them occurred a single time. About 0.63% of the sample is in the top ten clones.

Each donor gave one peripheral blood draw, approximately 100 mL on average, collected into heparinised tubes. A BD FACSAria II and a panel including CD45RO, CCR7, CD25, CD127, CD95 and CD27 were used to sort naive, central memory, regulatory and stem cell-like memory CD4+ T cells. A purity above 95% was achieved for all sorted populations. PBMCs were isolated right away by Lymphoprep density gradient centrifugation and were stained directly, without culture. Samples were stained and sorted in pairs, with one healthy donor and one patient per experiment, so that batch effects were minimized. In its sample, this clone was seen a few times. The antigen this receptor binds is unknown. No base quality information exists; no much larger clone differs at one position. Inclusive of the bounding cysteine and phenylalanine, the CDR3 is 16 residues long. Only the CDR3 DNA is retained, 48 bases long and in frame from the first base. Trimming removed 6 bases from V and 6 bases from J; the gene matches leave 15 bases unexplained. According to the germline V gene (reference sequence), CDR1 reads LNHDA and CDR2 reads SQIVND.

Sequenced sample: central memory CD4+ T cells from blood. This chain is built from TRBV19 and TRBJ2-7, with 9 bases matching TRBD1. The TCR originated in a man younger than 40 with type 1 diabetes. The DNA is TGTGCCAGTAGGCATACCATACAGGGGGCGGTGAGCGAGCAGTACTTC. Its translation is CASRHTIQGAVSEQYF.